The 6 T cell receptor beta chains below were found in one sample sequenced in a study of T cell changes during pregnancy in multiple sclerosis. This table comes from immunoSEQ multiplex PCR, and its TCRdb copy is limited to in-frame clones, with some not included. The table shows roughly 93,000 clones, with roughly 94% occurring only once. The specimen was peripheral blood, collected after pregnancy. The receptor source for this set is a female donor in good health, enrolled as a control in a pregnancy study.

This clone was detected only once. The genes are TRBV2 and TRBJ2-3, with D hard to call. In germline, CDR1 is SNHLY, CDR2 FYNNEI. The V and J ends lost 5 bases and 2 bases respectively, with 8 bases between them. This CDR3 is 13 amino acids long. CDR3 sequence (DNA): TGTGCCAGCAGTTCGGGTTTCACAGATACGCAGTATTTT. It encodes CASSSGFTDTQYF.

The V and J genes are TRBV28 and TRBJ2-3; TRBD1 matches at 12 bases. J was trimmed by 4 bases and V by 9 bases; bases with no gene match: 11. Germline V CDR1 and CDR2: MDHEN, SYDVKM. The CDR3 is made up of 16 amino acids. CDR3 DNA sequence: TGTGCCAGTCTGTCGGCCGGGACAGGGGGCCCAGATACGCAGTATTTT. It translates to CASLSAGTGGPDTQYF.

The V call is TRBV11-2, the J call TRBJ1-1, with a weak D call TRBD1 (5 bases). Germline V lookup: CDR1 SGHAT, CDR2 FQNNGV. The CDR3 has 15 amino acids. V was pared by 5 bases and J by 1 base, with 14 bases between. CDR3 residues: CASSGYRRGNTEAFF. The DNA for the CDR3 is TGTGCCAGCAGCGGATACAGGAGGGGGAACACTGAAGCTTTCTTT.

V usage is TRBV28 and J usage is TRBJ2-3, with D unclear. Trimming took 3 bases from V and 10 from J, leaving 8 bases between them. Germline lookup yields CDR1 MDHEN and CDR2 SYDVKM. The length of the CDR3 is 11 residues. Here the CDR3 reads CASSFSRAQYF. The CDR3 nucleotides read TGTGCCAGCAGTTTCTCCCGGGCGCAGTATTTT.

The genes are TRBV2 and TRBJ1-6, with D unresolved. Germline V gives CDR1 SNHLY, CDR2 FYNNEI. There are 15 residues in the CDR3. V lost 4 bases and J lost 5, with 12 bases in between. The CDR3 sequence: CASSVNRVHNSPLHF. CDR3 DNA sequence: TGTGCCAGCAGTGTGAATCGGGTCCATAATTCACCCCTCCACTTT.

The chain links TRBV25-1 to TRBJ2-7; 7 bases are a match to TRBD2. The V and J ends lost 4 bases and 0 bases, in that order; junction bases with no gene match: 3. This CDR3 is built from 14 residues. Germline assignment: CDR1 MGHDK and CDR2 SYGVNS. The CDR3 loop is CASSVGDYSYEQYF. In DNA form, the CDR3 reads TGTGCCAGCAGTGTGGGGGACTACTCCTACGAGCAGTACTTC.